Each of the 30 T cell receptor beta chains below was sequenced from the same sample in a study of beta chain features in type 1 diabetes. Of the isolated RNA, all was reverse transcribed, and so the sequenced material was expressed TCRB transcripts. Profiled with immunoSEQ multiplex PCR; TCRdb holds only in-frame clones, not every one. Among some 330,000 clones listed, approximately 11% were seen once. The sample comprised naive CD4+ T cells from blood. The receptors here all came from a woman aged 25-40 years in good health.

This clone was detected only a few times. This chain uses TRBV7-2 with TRBJ1-2, with TRBD1 matching 10 bases. CDR3 length: 15 residues. Unmatched junction bases numbered 9, after V lost 4 bases and J lost 7 bases. Looked up from germline, CDR1 is SGHTA and CDR2 is FQGNSA. DNA of the CDR3: TGTGCCAGCAGCTCCGGACAGGGGGTTGCGGTTGGCTACACCTTC. Its protein is CASSSGQGVAVGYTF.

The chain combines TRBV10-3 with TRBJ2-3, with 9 positions matching TRBD2. Losses at the gene ends were 3 bases for V and 0 bases for J; bases not matched to a gene: 7. Germline-derived CDR1 and CDR2 are ENHRY and SYGVKD. The CDR3 contains 17 residues. CDR3 nucleotide sequence: TGTGCCATCAGTGACCTGACTAGCGGACCTAGCACAGATACGCAGTATTTT. Its protein product is CAISDLTSGPSTDTQYF.

This clone came up a few times. J is TRBJ2-3 and V is TRBV29-1, with 9 bases that match TRBD2. The CDR3 totals 15 residues. V was clipped by 8 bases and J by 0 bases; unmatched bases: 9. The germline CDR1 and CDR2 sequences are SQVTM and ANQGSEA. CDR3 protein: CSTTRTSESTDTQYF. CDR3 in DNA: TGCAGCACCACCCGGACTAGCGAGAGCACAGATACGCAGTATTTT.

V usage is TRBV5-1 and J usage is TRBJ2-1, with 11 nucleotides matching TRBD2. Germline-derived CDR1 and CDR2 are SGHRS and YFSETQ. The CDR3 is 16 amino acids. V trimming: 3 bases; J trimming: 4 bases; junction bases outside the gene matches: 6. The chain's CDR3 is CASSSGLAGLYNEQFF. The CDR3 DNA reads TGCGCCAGCAGCTCCGGACTAGCGGGCCTATACAATGAGCAGTTCTTC. Full variable domain (missing parts from reference TRBV5-1 and TRBJ2-1): KAGVTQTPRYLIKTRGQQVTLSCSPISGHRSVSWYQQTPGQGLQFLFEYFSETQRNKGNFPGRFSGRQFSNSRSEMNVSTLELGDSALYLCASSSGLAGLYNEQFFGPGTRLTVL.

This chain's CDR3 is CASSTEVTYEQYF. CDR3 in DNA: TGTGCCAGCAGTACCGAGGTCACCTACGAGCAGTACTTC. The chain is built from TRBV6-1 and TRBJ2-7, with D unresolved. CDR1 is MNHNS and CDR2 is SASEGT in the germline V gene. Trimming took off 5 bases at V and 2 bases at J, with 10 bases between the two ends. CDR3 length: 13 amino acids.

This chain links TRBV30 with TRBJ2-5; TRBD1 agrees at 10 bases. Trimming removed 1 base from V and 5 bases from J; junction bases left unmatched: 7. This CDR3 comprises 15 residues. The germline CDR1 and CDR2 sequences are GTSNPN and SVGIG (reference sequence). The CDR3 sequence: CAWSAGTGVRETQYF. CDR3 nucleotides: TGTGCCTGGAGTGCCGGGACAGGGGTCCGGGAGACCCAGTACTTC.

A few counts support this clone. V usage is TRBV4-3 and J usage is TRBJ2-6; TRBD2 matches 7 bases. Germline CDR1 and CDR2: LGHNA and YSLEER. There are 18 residues in the CDR3. J was trimmed by 0 bases and V by 1 base; bases with no gene match: 6. CDR3 in amino acids: CASSQGLAVTSGANVLTF. Here the CDR3 DNA reads TGCGCCAGCAGCCAAGGGCTAGCGGTCACCTCTGGGGCCAACGTCCTGACTTTC.

In this sample, this clone turned up a few times. This chain uses TRBV5-4 with TRBJ2-1; 9 bases line up with TRBD2. CDR1 is SGHNT and CDR2 is YYREEE in the germline V gene (reference sequence). The CDR3 has 15 residues. The V and J ends lost 4 bases and 5 bases, in that order; junction bases with no gene match: 7. CDR3 protein: CASSLVQREDNEQFF. CDR3 DNA: TGTGCCAGCAGCCTGGTCCAGCGGGAGGACAATGAGCAGTTCTTC.

The gene calls are TRBV21-1 and TRBJ2-1; the D call TRBD2 from the table was never checked on the DNA. TRBV21-1 is annotated as a pseudogene. CDR3 length: 18 residues. The CDR3 nucleotides read TGTGCCAGCAGCAAATCTAGCGGGCTCTACCTCTCCTACAATGAGCAGTTCTTC. It codes for CASSKSSGLYLSYNEQFF.

This clone showed up just a few times. This chain uses TRBV27 with TRBJ1-2, with 9 bases identical to TRBD1. The CDR3 is 21 residues long. The germline gives CDR1 MNHEY, CDR2 SMNVEV (reference sequence). J gave up 5 bases and V 0 bases, and 22 bases lay outside the gene matches. The CDR3 DNA follows: TGTGCCAGCAGTTTATCGGTCGGGCCCAACAGGGGGCGGACTGGGTATTATGGCTACACCTTC. This codes for CASSLSVGPNRGRTGYYGYTF.

This chain links TRBV4-2 with TRBJ2-3; TRBD2 matches 8 bases. V shed 5 bases and J 0 bases; nucleotides not matched to a gene: 7. This CDR3 region has 16 residues. CDR1 LGHNA and CDR2 YNFKEQ come from the germline V gene. Here the CDR3 DNA reads TGTGCCAGCAGCGGTCAACTAGCGGAAAGCACAGATACGCAGTATTTT. As protein: CASSGQLAESTDTQYF.

The gene calls are TRBV2 and TRBJ2-7; TRBD2 matches at 9 bases. The CDR3 contains 16 residues. The V gene's germline CDR1 is SNHLY and CDR2 FYNNEI. The V gene end was trimmed by 5 bases and the J gene end by 5 bases; junction bases not matched to a gene: 13. The CDR3 loop is CASSRGGSGRFNEQYF. The CDR3 DNA reads as TGTGCCAGCAGTAGGGGGGGTAGCGGGAGATTCAACGAGCAGTACTTC.

This clone showed up just a few times. CDR3 protein: CATMDRGGIETQYF. The CDR3 coding sequence is TGTGCCACGATGGACAGGGGAGGGATTGAGACCCAGTACTTC. The V and J genes are TRBV19 and TRBJ2-5; the match to TRBD1 covers 9 bases. V was pared by 10 bases and J by 5 bases, with 11 bases of the junction left unmatched. This CDR3 spans 14 amino acids. In germline, CDR1 is LNHDA, CDR2 SQIVND (reference sequence). Variable domain in full (rest from reference TRBV19 and TRBJ2-5): DGGITQSPKYLFRKEGQNVTLSCEQNLNHDAMYWYRQDPGQGLRLIYYSQIVNDFQKGDIAEGYSVSREKKESFPLTVTSAQKNPTAFYLCATMDRGGIETQYFGPGTRLLVL.

The chain uses TRBV28 and TRBJ2-1; perhaps TRBD1 as D (5 bases). Trimming removed 3 bases from V and 2 bases from J, with 8 bases in between. Per germline, CDR1 MDHEN and CDR2 SYDVKM. This CDR3 is 14 amino acids long. The CDR3 coding sequence is TGTGCCAGCAGTTTGGCGGACACCTACAATGAGCAGTTCTTC. This encodes CASSLADTYNEQFF.

V is TRBV15 and J is TRBJ1-3; D uncertain. Germline-derived CDR1 and CDR2 are LNHNV and YYDKDF (reference sequence). The CDR3 contains 14 residues. Trimming cost V 0 bases and J 4 bases, with 7 bases left between them. CDR3 protein: CATSRDMAGNTIYF. The DNA of the CDR3 is TGTGCCACCAGCAGAGATATGGCCGGAAACACCATATATTTT.

The chain carries TRBV28 and TRBJ2-1; 10 bases line up with TRBD2. CDR3 length equals 15 residues. CDR1 and CDR2 from the germline V gene are MDHEN and SYDVKM. J was trimmed by 8 bases and V by 3 bases; bases with no gene match: 7. DNA of the CDR3: TGTGCCAGCAGTTTGGGGCTAGCGGGAGCCTATGAGCAGTTCTTC. This gives the protein CASSLGLAGAYEQFF.

This clone showed up just a few times. The chain carries TRBV29-1 and TRBJ2-3, with TRBD2 identical over 10 bases. Germline V gene sequence: CDR1 SQVTM, CDR2 ANQGSEA. Germline trimming cut 3 bases from V and 0 bases from J; bases unmatched to any gene: 6. This CDR3 is built from 16 residues. The CDR3 sequence: CSVDGGLAASTDTQYF. CDR3 bases: TGCAGCGTTGATGGCGGACTAGCGGCTAGCACAGATACGCAGTATTTT.

J is TRBJ2-4 and V is TRBV27, with TRBD1 matching 8 bases. The CDR3 has 15 amino acids. Germline trimming cut 8 bases from V and 7 bases from J; bases unmatched to any gene: 13. Germline assignment: CDR1 MNHEY and CDR2 SMNVEV (reference sequence). The CDR3 is CASAIIRGRRNIQYF. DNA of the CDR3: TGTGCCAGCGCAATAATCAGGGGGCGCAGGAACATTCAGTACTTC.

This clone came up a few times. The rearrangement links TRBV30 to TRBJ1-1; possibly TRBD1 for D (6 bases). Germline assignment: CDR1 GTSNPN and CDR2 SVGIG (reference sequence). Trimming shortened V by 4 bases and J by 4 bases, and 13 bases separated the two germline ends. The CDR3 is 13 amino acids. The DNA for the CDR3 is TGTGCCTGGACAACAGGGATCAGCACTGAAGCTTTCTTT. Protein sequence: CAWTTGISTEAFF. The full variable domain, with the rest looked up from reference TRBV30 and TRBJ1-1, is SQTIHQWPATLVQPVGSPLSLECTVEGTSNPNLYWYRQAAGRGLQLLFYSVGIGQISSEVPQNLSASRPQDRQFILSSKKLLLSDSGFYLCAWTTGISTEAFFGQGTRLTVV.

The chain employs TRBV29-1 and TRBJ2-2, with 7 bases aligning to TRBD1. Trimming at V came to 6 bases and at J to 0 bases, leaving 4 bases not matched to a gene. This CDR3 contains 14 residues. Germline V CDR1 and CDR2: SQVTM, ANQGSEA. CDR3 in amino acids: CSVSGQTNTGELFF. CDR3 DNA sequence: TGCAGCGTCTCGGGACAGACGAACACCGGGGAGCTGTTTTTT.

The rearrangement uses TRBV4-3 and TRBJ1-4; D is possibly TRBD1 (5 bases). From germline, CDR1 is LGHNA and CDR2 YSLEER. V lost 1 base, J lost 4 bases, and 7 bases lay in between. The CDR3 contains 14 residues. DNA of the CDR3: TGCGCCAGCAGCCAAGGACAGCGTAATGAAAAACTGTTTTTT. It is translated as CASSQGQRNEKLFF.

This clone was detected a few times. The chain employs TRBV5-1 and TRBJ2-3; 8 positions match TRBD2. CDR3 length: 16 residues. Germline V gives CDR1 SGHRS, CDR2 YFSETQ. J lost 0 bases, V lost 3 bases, and 6 bases had no gene match. The CDR3 sequence: CASSSGGTGSTDTQYF. CDR3 DNA sequence: TGCGCCAGCAGCTCGGGGGGGACGGGAAGCACAGATACGCAGTATTTT.

The chain employs TRBV2 and TRBJ2-7, with TRBD2 as a possible D gene (6 bases). Germline V gene sequence: CDR1 SNHLY, CDR2 FYNNEI. This CDR3 contains 13 residues. Trimming removed 5 bases at V and 3 bases at J, with 11 bases between. The CDR3 DNA is TGTGCCAGCAGTCCTGGGACTCGCTACGAGCAGTACTTC. Protein product: CASSPGTRYEQYF.

This chain links TRBV5-4 with TRBJ2-3; D is possibly TRBD2 (5 bases). V was shortened by 4 bases and J by 1 base, with 16 bases between the two germline ends. The CDR3 extends over 16 amino acids. Germline loops: CDR1 SGHNT, CDR2 YYREEE (reference sequence). CDR3 nucleotides: TGTGCCAGCAGCCTTATAGCGCGTGCAGGCACAGATACGCAGTATTTT. This translates into CASSLIARAGTDTQYF.

This clone was counted a few times. J is TRBJ1-2 and V is TRBV30; D gene ambiguous. V gave up 3 bases and J gave up 0 bases, with 11 bases separating them. The CDR3 extends over 14 amino acids. Germline V lookup: CDR1 GTSNPN, CDR2 SVGIG (reference sequence). CDR3 bases: TGTGCCTGGAGCCCCGCTCTAGCTAACTATGGCTACACCTTC. It yields the protein CAWSPALANYGYTF.

This sequence joins TRBV4-3 and TRBJ2-3; D perhaps matches TRBD1 (6 bases). Germline loops: CDR1 LGHNA, CDR2 YSLEER. This CDR3 contains 16 residues. With 4 bases removed from V and 4 bases from J, the gap between germline ends came to 18 bases. The CDR3 loop is CASSRGQSRFPDTQYF. In DNA form, the CDR3 reads TGCGCCAGCAGCCGAGGACAGAGCCGATTCCCAGATACGCAGTATTTT.

A few counts support this clone. This chain joins TRBV18 and TRBJ2-5; 9 bases match TRBD2. CDR3 length: 17 amino acids. J lost 5 bases, V lost 0 bases, and 10 bases had no gene match. Per the germline V gene, CDR1 is KGHSH and CDR2 is LQKENI. This CDR3 reads CASSPPGKAGGRETQYF. The CDR3 DNA reads TGTGCCAGCTCACCACCCGGCAAAGCGGGAGGCCGCGAGACCCAGTACTTC.

The rearrangement uses TRBV19 and TRBJ2-7; maybe TRBD2 (5 bases). Germline V gene data show CDR1 as LNHDA and CDR2 as SQIVND (reference sequence). This CDR3 contains 15 residues. V lost 7 bases and J 1 base, leaving 17 bases between the germline ends. For the CDR3, the DNA is TGTGCCAGTATGGGAACGGACTCCGGTTCCTACGAGCAGTACTTC. Its protein is CASMGTDSGSYEQYF.

J is TRBJ2-7 and V is TRBV4-3, with D possibly matching TRBD2 (6 bases). CDR1 and CDR2 from the germline V gene are LGHNA and YSLEER. V gave up 0 bases and J gave up 0 bases, with 9 bases separating them. CDR3 length: 15 amino acids. The CDR3, as DNA: TGCGCCAGCAGCCAAGATCGGGGGACCTCCTACGAGCAGTACTTC. Protein: CASSQDRGTSYEQYF.

This clone has only a few counts. The chain links TRBV11-3 to TRBJ2-4; D unresolved. This CDR3 has 13 amino acids. The V end was cut by 5 bases, the J end by 1 base, with 6 bases between. Germline lookup yields CDR1 SGHNT and CDR2 YENEEA. CDR3 region: CASSGSAKNIQYF. CDR3 nucleotide sequence: TGTGCCAGCAGCGGCTCTGCCAAAAACATTCAGTACTTC.